This T cell receptor beta chain was identified during a study of T cell repertoires in cytomegalovirus infection. Study-level findings and limits: The ex vivo response was dominated by HLA-C-restricted CMV-specific TCR beta clonotypes.

Germline V gives CDR1 SGHVS, CDR2 FQNEAQ. The CDR3 consists of 15 residues. Unmatched junction bases numbered 7, after V lost 5 bases and J lost 2 bases. This clonotype was seen a handful of times. What it binds is unknown. TCRdb itself ran the reads through MiXCR, one entry per CDR3 protein. There are 800,000 to 950,000 distinct CDR3 sequences in the sample; about 30% occur only once, and 9.5% to 15% lies in the top ten. This clonotype was sampled from a human donor in good health (CMV status not recorded). Some clones in this sample may be carry-over from other donors' samples. Sequencing used cultured CD8+ T cells from PBMCs, obtained from culture after CMV antigen stimulation. The chain combines TRBV7-8 with TRBJ2-7; the match to TRBD2 covers 9 bases. CDR3 bases: TGTGCCAGCAGCCCGACAGGCGGGGGGGCCTACGAGCAGTACTTC. Translation gives CASSPTGGGAYEQYF.